What follows describes a single TCR beta chain. This record comes from a study of control samples from healthy donors and cancer patients. This CDR3 is 14 amino acids long. The V gene's germline CDR1 is SGHTA and CDR2 FQGNSA. Trimming removed 1 base at V and 2 bases at J, with 8 bases between. Only in-frame clones appear in the TCRdb table, and some are missing; sequencing was by immunoSEQ multiplex PCR. Of 130,000 or so clones listed, about 90% are singletons. The TCR comes from a woman aged 45-65 years in good health. Specimen: blood. This rearrangement joins TRBV7-2 to TRBJ2-5, with unresolved D. CDR3 in amino acids: CASSLDLWQETQYF. The CDR3 DNA reads TGTGCCAGCAGCTTAGATTTATGGCAAGAGACCCAGTACTTC.